Listed below are T cell receptor beta chains from one sample, sequenced in a study of blood T cell repertoires in COVID-19. Measured with immunoSEQ multiplex PCR; TCRdb has only the in-frame clones, and not every one. The sample records approximately 210,000 clones, under 80% being singletons. The material sequenced was PBMCs or T cells enriched from blood (not recorded which). The receptors derive from a woman aged 45-65 years with acute COVID-19. CDR3s include the opening cysteine and the closing phenylalanine or tryptophan. The order of the fields is J gene, V gene, D gene, clone size, CDR3 protein, CDR3 DNA. D genes are given only for firm matches. Clone size appears in some rows only: once, few, many, or a class for an expanded clone.

>TRBJ1-1|TRBV18|TRBD1|.
CASSPAGTGAKNTEAFF
TGTGCCAGCTCACCAGCTGGGACAGGGGCCAAGAACACTGAAGCTTTCTTT
>TRBJ2-5|TRBV27|TRBD2|.
CASSMGLAVQETQYF
TGTGCCAGCAGTATGGGACTAGCGGTCCAAGAGACCCAGTACTTC
>TRBJ2-5|TRBV6-5|.|.
CASGDSNVETQYF
TGTGCCAGCGGCGATAGCAACGTTGAGACCCAGTACTTC
>TRBJ1-4|TRBV6-2/TRBV6-3|.|.
CASSPRRRERKDEKLFF
TGTGCCAGCAGCCCTAGACGACGGGAGAGGAAGGATGAAAAACTGTTTTTT
>TRBJ1-5|TRBV27|.|.
CASSLRGSNQPQHF
TGTGCCAGCAGTTTACGGGGGAGTAATCAGCCCCAGCATTTT
>TRBJ2-3|TRBV27|.|.
CAIGGLAPDTQYF
TGTGCCATCGGGGGTCTAGCCCCAGATACGCAGTATTTT
>TRBJ2-3|TRBV7-2|.|.
CASSLDGGPTDTQYF
TGTGCCAGCAGCTTAGACGGGGGACCAACAGATACGCAGTATTTT
>TRBJ1-6|TRBV4-3|.|few
CASSQDSSGGYGSPLHF
TGCGCCAGCAGCCAAGATTCCTCGGGGGGTTATGGTTCACCCCTCCACTTT
>TRBJ1-1|TRBV27|.|.
CASSLLPDSWGENTEAFF
TGTGCCAGCAGTTTGCTCCCCGACTCATGGGGAGAGAACACTGAAGCTTTCTTT
>TRBJ1-2|TRBV9|.|.
CASSVVTQVGGYTF
TGTGCCAGCAGCGTAGTCACGCAGGTCGGTGGCTACACCTTC
>TRBJ2-1|TRBV4-2|.|.
CASSQESRGRNNEQFF
TGTGCCAGCAGCCAAGAAAGTCGAGGTAGGAACAATGAGCAGTTCTTC
>TRBJ1-4|TRBV11-2|TRBD1|.
CASSQTGGNEKLFF
TGTGCCAGCAGCCAGACAGGGGGTAATGAAAAACTGTTTTTT
>TRBJ1-2|TRBV28|TRBD1|.
CASVSGTGPEGYTF
TGTGCCAGCGTCTCCGGGACAGGCCCTGAAGGCTACACCTTC
>TRBJ2-1|TRBV19|TRBD2|.
CASSTLAGNRYNEQFF
TGTGCCAGTAGTACCCTAGCGGGGAATCGCTACAATGAGCAGTTCTTC
>TRBJ1-4|TRBV28|TRBD1|.
CASGSGGNNEKLFF
TGTGCCAGCGGATCAGGGGGGAATAATGAAAAACTGTTTTTT
>TRBJ1-2|TRBV6-1|TRBD1|few
CASSVTKTGGKKVSYGYTF
TGTGCCAGCAGTGTTACGAAGACAGGGGGGAAAAAGGTTTCCTATGGCTACACCTTC
>TRBJ2-3|TRBV11-3|.|.
CASSLGAVSTDTQYF
TGTGCCAGCAGCTTAGGAGCCGTTAGCACAGATACGCAGTATTTT
>TRBJ1-1|TRBV28|.|.
CASSLEFGMNTEAFF
TGTGCCAGCAGTTTAGAGTTTGGTATGAACACTGAAGCTTTCTTT
>TRBJ1-3|TRBV12-5|.|few
CASGFESGNTIYF
TGTGCTAGTGGTTTCGAGTCTGGAAACACCATATATTTT
>TRBJ1-4|TRBV19|TRBD1|few
CASSSFRNRGEKLFF
TGTGCCAGTAGTAGCTTCAGGAACAGGGGCGAAAAACTGTTTTTT
>TRBJ2-4|TRBV28|TRBD2|.
CASSWGGYIQYF
TGTGCCAGCAGTTGGGGGGGATACATTCAGTACTTC
>TRBJ2-3|TRBV18|TRBD2|.
CASSPRGSGGADTQYF
TGTGCCAGCTCACCCCGTGGCAGCGGGGGGGCAGATACGCAGTATTTT
>TRBJ1-5|TRBV28|.|.
CASSFPDRYQPQHF
TGTGCCAGCAGTTTCCCCGACAGATATCAGCCCCAGCATTTT
>TRBJ1-2|TRBV19|.|.
CASSDRFGGRYTF
TGTGCCAGTAGTGACCGTTTCGGGGGTCGCTACACCTTC
>TRBJ1-6|TRBV7-3|TRBD1|.
CASSPQTGWKIYNSPLHF
TGTGCCAGCAGCCCGCAGACAGGGTGGAAGATTTATAATTCACCCCTCCACTTT
>TRBJ1-2|TRBV4-1|.|.
CASSQDGPGGEKGYTF
TGCGCCAGCAGCCAAGATGGCCCCGGGGGGGAAAAAGGCTACACCTTC
>TRBJ2-1|TRBV5-1|.|.
CASSLESRTAYNEQFF
TGCGCCAGCAGCTTGGAATCCAGGACAGCCTACAATGAGCAGTTCTTC
>TRBJ2-4|TRBV19|.|.
CASNSRGAKNIQYF
TGTGCCAGTAATTCTAGGGGGGCCAAAAACATTCAGTACTTC
>TRBJ1-6|TRBV6-5|.|.
CASSPAEPGSPLHF
TGTGCCAGCAGCCCCGCGGAGCCCGGTTCACCCCTCCACTTT
>TRBJ1-4|TRBV9|.|.
CASSLRGGTNEKLFF
TGTGCCAGCAGCCTACGGGGAGGGACTAATGAAAAACTGTTTTTT
>TRBJ1-6|TRBV28|TRBD1|.
CASKKGQRDSPLHF
TGTGCCAGCAAAAAGGGACAGCGTGATTCACCCCTCCACTTT
>TRBJ1-4|TRBV5-4|.|.
CAPTSRRMGKLFF
TGTGCCCCGACGAGTAGAAGGATGGGCAAACTGTTTTTT
>TRBJ2-1|TRBV9|TRBD1|.
CASSVEGAQQFF
TGTGCCAGCAGCGTAGAGGGGGCTCAGCAGTTCTTC
>TRBJ1-1|TRBV11-2|.|.
CASSILGGTRNEAFF
TGTGCCAGCAGCATCTTGGGGGGGACCCGGAATGAAGCTTTCTTT
>TRBJ1-1|TRBV27|.|.
CASNDRNTEAFF
TGTGCCAGCAACGACAGGAACACTGAAGCTTTCTTT
>TRBJ2-1|TRBV3-1/TRBV3-2|TRBD2|.
CASSQGGGVSSNEQFF
TGTGCCAGCAGCCAAGGCGGGGGAGTATCGTCCAATGAGCAGTTCTTC
>TRBJ2-5|TRBV19|TRBD1|.
CASSPRTGGQETQYF
TGTGCCAGTAGTCCCAGGACAGGGGGCCAAGAGACCCAGTACTTC
>TRBJ1-2|TRBV19|.|.
CASSIGREDGYTF
TGTGCCAGTAGTATAGGGCGGGAGGATGGCTACACCTTC
>TRBJ1-1|TRBV9|.|few
CASRQGTANTEAFF
TGTGCCAGCAGGCAAGGAACAGCGAACACTGAAGCTTTCTTT
>TRBJ2-1|TRBV3-1/TRBV3-2|TRBD2|.
CASSQVRLGGGTGNEQFF
TGTGCCAGCAGCCAAGTCCGTCTGGGGGGGGGAACTGGGAATGAGCAGTTCTTC
>TRBJ1-2|TRBV7-9|TRBD1|.
CASSLAGQGYGYTF
TGTGCCAGCAGCTTAGCGGGACAGGGGTATGGCTACACCTTC
>TRBJ1-3|TRBV2|TRBD1|.
CASTAWGQESSGNTIYF
TGTGCCAGCACTGCCTGGGGACAGGAGTCCTCTGGAAACACCATATATTTT
>TRBJ1-5|TRBV28|TRBD1|.
CASSLLGTGVSNQPQHF
TGTGCCAGCAGTTTATTGGGGACAGGAGTAAGCAATCAGCCCCAGCATTTT
>TRBJ1-6|TRBV28|.|few
CATTGFPNSPLHF
TGTGCCACCACAGGTTTCCCCAATTCACCCCTCCACTTT
>TRBJ2-3|TRBV9|.|.
CASSPGGDSRTDTQYF
TGTGCCAGCAGCCCCGGAGGGGACTCCCGCACAGATACGCAGTATTTT
>TRBJ1-6|TRBV28|TRBD1|once
CASSSQGAGYSPLHF
TGTGCCAGCAGTTCACAGGGGGCTGGTTATTCACCCCTCCACTTT
>TRBJ1-1|TRBV28|.|.
CASSSSQAKAFF
TGTGCCAGCAGTTCATCCCAAGCGAAAGCTTTCTTT
>TRBJ1-6|TRBV5-4|TRBD1|.
CASRWDRGYNSPLHF
TGTGCCAGCAGATGGGACAGGGGTTATAATTCACCCCTCCACTTT
>TRBJ2-1|TRBV6-5|.|.
CATRTGRYSYNEQFF
TGTGCCACGCGAACAGGGCGCTACTCCTACAATGAGCAGTTCTTC
>TRBJ1-6|TRBV24-1|.|.
CATSDGRTSYNSPLHF
TGTGCCACCAGTGATGGAAGGACATCCTATAATTCACCCCTCCACTTT
>TRBJ2-5|TRBV16|.|.
CASSKTGRQETQYF
TGTGCCAGCAGCAAGACAGGGAGGCAAGAGACCCAGTACTTC
>TRBJ1-1|TRBV7-9|.|.
CASSPQGNTEAFF
TGTGCCAGCAGTCCCCAGGGGAACACTGAAGCTTTCTTT
>TRBJ2-1|TRBV7-2|TRBD2|.
CASSHQSGGTVEQFF
TGTGCCAGCAGCCACCAAAGCGGGGGGACGGTTGAGCAGTTCTTC
>TRBJ1-6|TRBV7-9|.|.
CASSHYRAGSPLHF
TGTGCCAGCAGCCACTACAGGGCTGGTTCACCCCTCCACTTT
>TRBJ2-1|TRBV4-2|TRBD2|.
CASRMTSGGVGEQFF
TGTGCCAGCAGAATGACTAGCGGGGGGGTTGGTGAGCAGTTCTTC
>TRBJ1-1|TRBV6-5|.|.
CASRTTGSMNTEAFF
TGTGCCAGCAGGACAACGGGGAGCATGAACACTGAAGCTTTCTTT